This T cell receptor beta chain was identified during a study of human T cells and chemical hapten exposure (dated by TCRdb to the early 2020s). For context, the study as a whole: For sensitization, 2% DPC in acetone was applied to a 2 cm by 2 cm area of upper inner arm skin. Most of the patients in the cohort were female, and the cohort covered alopecia areata with under or over 50% scalp involvement, alopecia totalis and alopecia universalis. The study tracked peripheral blood TCR repertoire changes in vivo during primary and secondary sensitization to the hapten diphenylcyclopropenone (DPC) in alopecia patients. Patient blood was sampled pre-sensitization (week 0) and at 2, 6 and about 24 weeks after DPC sensitization. Throughout the roughly 25-week study period, patients were also given weekly therapeutic DPC doses on the scalp. Approximately 28 alopecia patients provided blood for TCR sequencing at one to four time points (pre-sensitization, 2, 6 and 24 weeks). Patch testing was performed on the upper back with Finn chambers containing 0.01% DPC, and the patch tests were scored after 6 days according to International Contact Dermatitis Research Group standards. Libraries were pooled for sequencing, and variation in per-sample TCR yields was attributed mainly to small differences in library volumes within the pool.

Library creation used RACE. The sequencer was a NextSeq 500. During library preparation, unique molecular identifiers were attached to individual cDNA molecules so that TCRs could be counted in a quantitative, reproducible way. Each blood RNA sample was used to sequence both TCR alpha and TCR beta chains. The authors processed their data as follows. Samples had a median of approximately 96,000 TCRs, with a range from roughly 23,224 to 700,000. The Decombinator software suite was used to annotate the V, J and CDR3 of the TCR reads. Every sample was subsampled to the same number of TCRs (28,000) for the PS versus PT1 abundance plots. Expanded TCRs were defined as absent before sensitization and observed at least eight times at the 2-week time point. In TCRdb, the public reads were trimmed at Q25 with fastp and aligned with MiXCR, with productive beta chains retained. Every entry covers one CDR3 protein and lists the most common genes and DNA from its rows. Here the V and J calls rest on TCRdb's processing, not on the authors' analysis. Across this sample there are approximately 320,000 distinct CDR3 sequences, with 4.5% to 7% seen only once. Around 8.8% of the sample is taken by the ten largest.

The time point label corresponds to: pre-sensitization, week 0. The treatment or condition label here, explained by the study, means: therapeutic diphenylcyclopropenone sensitization with weekly scalp DPC. At each patch-test visit, blood was drawn before the patch test was applied. Patients were considered eligible if aged 18 to 70, diagnosed with alopecia and deemed suitable for DPC therapy, and patients were excluded if pregnant. Unfractionated whole blood was collected in Tempus Blood RNA tubes, and total RNA was extracted from that blood. V is trimmed back by 4 bases and J by 6 bases, and the junction contains 3 bases that no gene match accounts for. Including cysteine and phenylalanine, the CDR3 has 13 amino acids. Just CDR3 DNA is preserved here, 39 bases in frame from base 1. As to this clonotype: Its recognized antigen is unknown. The sample holds no much larger clone one base away, and base qualities are not on file.

Overall study results and their limits: The number of TCRs above 1 in 1000 frequency did not change with DPC sensitization; there was no evidence of global repertoire structure alterations. Because all patients had alopecia, a presumed autoimmune disease, the immune response of the patients might differ from that of healthy individuals. The number of PT1 expanded TCRs positively correlated with patch test score, significant at thresholds 8, 16 and 32 but not 4. Repeated subsampling changed both the strength of the expansion versus patch-test correlation and the threshold at which that correlation became significant. Expanded TCRs formed significantly more large CDR3 similarity clusters than pre-sensitization or healthy control sets, consistent with antigen-driven responses.

This material consisted of whole blood, taken in connection with sensitization to the hapten diphenylcyclopropenone (DPC). The sequence joins TRBV12-3 or TRBV12-4 to TRBJ1-2; the junction holds 9 bases that match TRBD1. This receptor was obtained from a woman aged 18-29 years with alopecia areata. Some clones in this sample may be carry-over from other donors' samples. The DNA reads as follows: TGTGCCAGCAGTTGGGACAGGGTGAATGGCTACACCTTC. Protein translation: CASSWDRVNGYTF.